This T cell receptor (beta chain) was recorded in a study of blood T cell repertoires in COVID-19. Study details: Sample material is recorded as cDNA or gDNA derived from T cells, B-cell-depleted T cells, or PBMCs.

This CDR3 spans 18 amino acids. V dropped 3 bases and J dropped 4; count of bases not matched to a gene: 14. The germline gives CDR1 LGHDT, CDR2 YNNKEL (reference sequence). In the original workflow: Nucleated cell number was recorded as an estimate derived from reference gene primer amplification. The repertoire was sequenced with immunoSEQ multiplex PCR; TCRdb's copy has only in-frame clones and lacks some. V and J calls and clone size follow that table, whereas D and trimming were derived from the DNA. This table has roughly 80,000 clones, 81% appearing once. The sequence derives from a man aged 80 or over with acute or convalescent COVID-19. The sequencing sample was made of peripheral blood. The chain combines TRBV3-1 (or the pseudogene TRBV3-2) with TRBJ2-5; 10 bases fit TRBD2. For the CDR3, the DNA is TGTGCCAGCAGCCATGGAATAAGGACTAGCGGACTGGTAGAGACCCAGTACTTC. This encodes CASSHGIRTSGLVETQYF.